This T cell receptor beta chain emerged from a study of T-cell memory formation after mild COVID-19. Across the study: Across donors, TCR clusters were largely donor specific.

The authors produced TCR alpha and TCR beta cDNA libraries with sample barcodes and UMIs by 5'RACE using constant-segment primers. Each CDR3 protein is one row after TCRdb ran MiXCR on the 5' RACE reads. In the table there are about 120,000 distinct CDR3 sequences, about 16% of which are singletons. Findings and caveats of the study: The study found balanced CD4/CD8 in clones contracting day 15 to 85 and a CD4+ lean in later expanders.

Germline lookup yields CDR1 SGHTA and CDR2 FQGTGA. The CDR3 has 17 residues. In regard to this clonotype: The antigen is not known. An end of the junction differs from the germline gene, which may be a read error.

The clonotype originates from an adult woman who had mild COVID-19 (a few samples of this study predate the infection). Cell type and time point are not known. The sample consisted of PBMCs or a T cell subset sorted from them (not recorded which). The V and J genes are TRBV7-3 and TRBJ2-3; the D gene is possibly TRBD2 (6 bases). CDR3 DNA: TGTGACAGCAGCGGAGGGACTTCCGACCTTAGCACAGATACGCAGTATTTT. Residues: CDSSGGTSDLSTDTQYF.